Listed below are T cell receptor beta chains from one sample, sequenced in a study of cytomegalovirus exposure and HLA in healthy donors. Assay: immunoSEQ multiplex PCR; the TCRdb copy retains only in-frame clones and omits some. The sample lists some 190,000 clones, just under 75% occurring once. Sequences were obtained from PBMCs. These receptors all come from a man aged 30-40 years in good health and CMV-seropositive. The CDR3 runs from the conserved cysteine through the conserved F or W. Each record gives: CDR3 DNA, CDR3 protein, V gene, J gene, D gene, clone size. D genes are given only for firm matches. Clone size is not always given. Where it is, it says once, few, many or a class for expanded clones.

TGTGCCAGCAGCTCTCGGGTTAACACTGAAGCTTTCTTT	CASSSRVNTEAFF	TRBV7-3	TRBJ1-1	-	-
TGTGCCTGGAGTGACCCCCCTAGCGGGAGTTACTTC	CAWSDPPSGSYF	TRBV30	TRBJ2-7	TRBD2	-
TGTGCCAGCAGTGAAGTCGCGTGGCAGGACAATCAGCCCCAGCATTTT	CASSEVAWQDNQPQHF	TRBV6-1	TRBJ1-5	-	-
TGTGCCAGATCCTTAGAGGGACTAGCGGGAGGGGGCACCGGGGAGCTGTTTTTT	CARSLEGLAGGGTGELFF	TRBV19	TRBJ2-2	TRBD2	few
TGCAGCGTTACTTCGGCGTCTACCGTAGCGGATGAGCAGTTCTTC	CSVTSASTVADEQFF	TRBV29-1	TRBJ2-1	-	-
TGTGCCGGCAGTGCGGCGGACAGGGCGTCACCTGAAGCTTTCTTT	CAGSAADRASPEAFF	TRBV6-1	TRBJ1-1	TRBD1	-
TGTGCCAGTAGTATAGCGACCGGGGCTAATGAAAAACTGTTTTTT	CASSIATGANEKLFF	TRBV19	TRBJ1-4	-	-
TGCGCCAGCAGCCAAGATCGGTCTAGCGGGGGCAATGAGCAGTTCTTC	CASSQDRSSGGNEQFF	TRBV4-1	TRBJ2-1	TRBD2	-
TGCAGCGCCGGACTGGCCCAAGAGACCCAGTACTTC	CSAGLAQETQYF	TRBV29-1	TRBJ2-5	-	-
TGCAGCGTTTTACTAGCGGGAGGGCCTCTGGACGAGCAGTACTTC	CSVLLAGGPLDEQYF	TRBV29-1	TRBJ2-7	TRBD2	-
TGTGCCAGCAGGACAGGGGCGTACAATGAGCAGTTCTTC	CASRTGAYNEQFF	TRBV21-1	TRBJ2-1	-	-
TGTGCCAGCAGCTTCGGGTCCGGGGGTTCCTACAATGAGCAGTTCTTC	CASSFGSGGSYNEQFF	TRBV5-4	TRBJ2-1	-	-
TGTGCCAGCAGCCCAAGAGGCAGGGGGTGGGGCACTGAAGCTTTCTTT	CASSPRGRGWGTEAFF	TRBV7-8	TRBJ1-1	TRBD1	few
TGTGCCAGCAGCTTACCCCTACAAGACAGGGAGGTAGATACGCAGTATTTT	CASSLPLQDREVDTQYF	TRBV7-9	TRBJ2-3	-	-
TGTGCCAGCAGCTTAAATGGGCCCTTCACTGAAGCTTTCTTT	CASSLNGPFTEAFF	TRBV7-3	TRBJ1-1	-	few
TGCAGCGTGGGGGGGACAGGGGCTGGTGCCGAGCAGTACTTC	CSVGGTGAGAEQYF	TRBV29-1	TRBJ2-7	TRBD1	-
TGCAGCGTGAGCGGGACACACTATGGCTACACCTTC	CSVSGTHYGYTF	TRBV29-1	TRBJ1-2	-	-
TGTGCCAGCAGCTCTGCGCCCACGGAGACCCAGTACTTC	CASSSAPTETQYF	TRBV7-3	TRBJ2-5	-	-
TGTGCCAGCAGTGAAATAGCTAGCGGGAGAGGGTGGCCCTACAATGAGCAGTTCTTC	CASSEIASGRGWPYNEQFF	TRBV6-1	TRBJ2-1	TRBD2	-
TGTGCCACCAGCAGAATAACCGCGAGCTCTGGAAACACCATATATTTT	CATSRITASSGNTIYF	TRBV15	TRBJ1-3	-	-
TGTGCCAGCGGGACTAGCGGGATCTCGTACGAGCAGTACTTC	CASGTSGISYEQYF	TRBV28	TRBJ2-7	TRBD2	-
TGCAGCGTTGAAGATTCTAACCGGTGGGAGACCCAGTACTTC	CSVEDSNRWETQYF	TRBV29-1	TRBJ2-5	-	-
TGTGCCAGTAGTACCCCGAGACTGATGAATGGCTACACCTTC	CASSTPRLMNGYTF	TRBV19	TRBJ1-2	-	once
TGTGCCAGCAGCCAAACCCAGGGCGGCAATCAGCCCCAGCATTTT	CASSQTQGGNQPQHF	TRBV7-2	TRBJ1-5	-	-
TGTGCCAGCAGTGACTCTCGGACTAGCGTTGGGACCGGGGAGCTGTTTTTT	CASSDSRTSVGTGELFF	TRBV6-4	TRBJ2-2	TRBD2	-
TGTGCCAGTAGTCCGACTAGCGGGGGGCCAGATACGCAGTATTTT	CASSPTSGGPDTQYF	TRBV19	TRBJ2-3	TRBD2	-
TGTGCCAGCAGCTTTGGGGGGGGATATCCGTACGAGCAGTACTTC	CASSFGGGYPYEQYF	TRBV7-2	TRBJ2-7	TRBD2	once
TGTGCCAGCAGCCTGAGACAGGGCGGGACTAATGAAAAACTGTTTTTT	CASSLRQGGTNEKLFF	TRBV7-9	TRBJ1-4	TRBD1	-
TGTGCCAGCAGTGCTCGGACAAATAATTCACCCCTCCACTTT	CASSARTNNSPLHF	TRBV6-1	TRBJ1-6	-	few
TGTGCCTGGAAGGGGGCGGACAAAAACATTCAGTACTTC	CAWKGADKNIQYF	TRBV30	TRBJ2-4	TRBD1	once
TGTGCCAGCAGCACCGCGGAAACAGATACGCAGTATTTT	CASSTAETDTQYF	TRBV7-3	TRBJ2-3	-	-
TGTGCCAGCAGACGGACCGACAGGGCGGATGGCTACACCTTC	CASRRTDRADGYTF	TRBV5-8	TRBJ1-2	TRBD1	few
TGTGCCAGCAGCTTATTCGGGATGGACAGGAGGAACACTGAAGCTTTCTTT	CASSLFGMDRRNTEAFF	TRBV7-2	TRBJ1-1	TRBD1	-
TGTGCCTGGAGTGGAGGGGCCAAAAACATTCAGTACTTC	CAWSGGAKNIQYF	TRBV30	TRBJ2-4	-	few
TGTGCCAGCAGCCCGGGACAGTTTTCACCCCTCCACTTT	CASSPGQFSPLHF	TRBV11-2	TRBJ1-6	TRBD1	few
TGTGCCAGCAGAGGCGGTGGAGGCTATGAGCAGTTCTTC	CASRGGGGYEQFF	TRBV28	TRBJ2-1	-	few
TGTGCCAGCAGCTTAGCAGGGACAGTTTATGGCTACACCTTC	CASSLAGTVYGYTF	TRBV7-6	TRBJ1-2	TRBD1	few
TGTGCCAGTAGCCTTGGAGGGGTTGGAAACACCATATATTTT	CASSLGGVGNTIYF	TRBV19	TRBJ1-3	-	-
TGTGCCAGCTCACCCCGGACTGCTAGCACAGATACGCAGTATTTT	CASSPRTASTDTQYF	TRBV18	TRBJ2-3	-	-
TGTGCCAGCAGCCAAGATCAATCGCGAACTAGCGGGGGGAAGGATACGCCGTATTTT	CASSQDQSRTSGGKDTPYF	TRBV4-2	TRBJ2-3	TRBD2	few
TGTGCCAGCAGTTTTGGCAGGGGTGAAGCTTTCTTT	CASSFGRGEAFF	TRBV27	TRBJ1-1	-	-
TGCGCCAGCAGCCGCGCCGGGACAGACTACGAGCAGTACTTC	CASSRAGTDYEQYF	TRBV4-1	TRBJ2-7	TRBD1	once
TGCAGCGTCCCTTGGGGACAGGGGGGGGTCTTGGCTAATGAAAAACTGTTTTTT	CSVPWGQGGVLANEKLFF	TRBV29-1	TRBJ1-4	TRBD1	once
TGCGCCAGCAGCTTGGAGGAGGCTAACTATGGCTACACCTTC	CASSLEEANYGYTF	TRBV5-1	TRBJ1-2	-	-
TGTGCCAGCTCACCGGCGACAGGGGCGGCACCCTACGAGCAGTACTTC	CASSPATGAAPYEQYF	TRBV18	TRBJ2-7	TRBD1	once
TGTGCCAGCAGTCTCCGACAGGGTGATGAAAAACTGTTTTTT	CASSLRQGDEKLFF	TRBV28	TRBJ1-4	TRBD1	-
TGCGCCAGCAGCCCCCTTTCCCACAGGGAGGGGAACATTCAGTACTTC	CASSPLSHREGNIQYF	TRBV5-1	TRBJ2-4	-	-
TGTGCCAGCAGCTTGCAAGGGAGGAACCCCTACGAGCAGTACTTC	CASSLQGRNPYEQYF	TRBV5-4	TRBJ2-7	-	-